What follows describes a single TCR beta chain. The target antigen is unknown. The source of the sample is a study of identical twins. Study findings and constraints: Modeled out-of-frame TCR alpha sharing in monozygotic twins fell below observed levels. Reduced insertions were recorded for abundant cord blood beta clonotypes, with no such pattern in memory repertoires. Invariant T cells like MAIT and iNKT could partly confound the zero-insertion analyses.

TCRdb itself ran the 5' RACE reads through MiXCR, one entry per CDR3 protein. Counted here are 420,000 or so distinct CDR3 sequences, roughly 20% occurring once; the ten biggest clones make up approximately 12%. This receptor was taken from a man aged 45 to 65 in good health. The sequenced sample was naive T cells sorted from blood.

The CDR3 nucleotides read TGTGCCAGCAGTCTACGACAGGGAAGGGCCACTGAAGCTTTCTTT. Residues: CASSLRQGRATEAFF. The genes are TRBV27 and TRBJ1-1; 7 bases are shared with TRBD1. CDR1 and CDR2 (germline): MNHEY, SMNVEV (reference sequence). CDR3 size: 15 residues. With V trimmed by 5 bases and J by 4 bases, 10 bases remained unmatched.